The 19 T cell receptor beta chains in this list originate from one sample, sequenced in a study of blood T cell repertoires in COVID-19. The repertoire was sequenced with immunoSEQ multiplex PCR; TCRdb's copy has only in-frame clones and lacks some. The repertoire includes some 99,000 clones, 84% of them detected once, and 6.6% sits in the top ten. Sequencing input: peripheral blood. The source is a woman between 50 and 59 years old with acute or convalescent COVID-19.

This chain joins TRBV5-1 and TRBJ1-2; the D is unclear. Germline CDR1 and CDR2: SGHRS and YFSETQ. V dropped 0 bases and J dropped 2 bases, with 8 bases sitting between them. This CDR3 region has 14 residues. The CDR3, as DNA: TGCGCCAGCAGCTTGGCGGCGGGAAACTATGGCTACACCTTC. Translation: CASSLAAGNYGYTF.

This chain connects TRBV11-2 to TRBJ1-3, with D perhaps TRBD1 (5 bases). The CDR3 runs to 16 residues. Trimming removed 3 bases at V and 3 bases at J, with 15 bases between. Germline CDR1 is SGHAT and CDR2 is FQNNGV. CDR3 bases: TGTGCCAGCAGCTTTAGCCGTGGGGCGCGTGGAAACACCATATATTTT. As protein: CASSFSRGARGNTIYF. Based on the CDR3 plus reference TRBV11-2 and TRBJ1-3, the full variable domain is EAGVAQSPRYKIIEKRQSVAFWCNPISGHATLYWYQQILGQGPKLLIQFQNNGVVDDSQLPKDRFSAERLKGVDSTLKIQPAKLEDSAVYLCASSFSRGARGNTIYFGEGSWLTVV.

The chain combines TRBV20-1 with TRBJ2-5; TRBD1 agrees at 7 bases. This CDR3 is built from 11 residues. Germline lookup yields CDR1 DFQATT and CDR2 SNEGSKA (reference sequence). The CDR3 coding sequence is TGCAGCAAGACAGGGTCAAAGACCCAGTACTTC. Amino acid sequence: CSKTGSKTQYF.

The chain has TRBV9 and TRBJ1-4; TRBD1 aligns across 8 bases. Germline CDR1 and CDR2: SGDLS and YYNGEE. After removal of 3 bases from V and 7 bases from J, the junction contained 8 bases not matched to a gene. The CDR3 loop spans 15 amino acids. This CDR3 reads CASSAWTGRGEKLFF. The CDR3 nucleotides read TGTGCCAGCAGCGCCTGGACAGGGAGGGGTGAAAAACTGTTTTTT.

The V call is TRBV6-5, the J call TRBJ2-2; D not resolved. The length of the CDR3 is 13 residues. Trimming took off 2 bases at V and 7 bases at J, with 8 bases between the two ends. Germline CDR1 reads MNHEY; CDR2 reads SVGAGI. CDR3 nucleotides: TGTGCCAGCAGTTACCGTATTAACGGGGAGCTGTTTTTT. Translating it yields CASSYRINGELFF.

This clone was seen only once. CDR3 sequence (DNA): TGTGCCAGTAGTACCGAGGGACTAGCGGGGTCGAATGAGCAGTTCTTC. This codes for CASSTEGLAGSNEQFF. The V call is TRBV19, the J call TRBJ2-1, with TRBD2 identical over 13 bases. V trimming: 4 bases; J trimming: 7 bases; junction bases outside the gene matches: 7. Germline V lookup: CDR1 LNHDA, CDR2 SQIVND (reference sequence). The CDR3 loop spans 16 amino acids.

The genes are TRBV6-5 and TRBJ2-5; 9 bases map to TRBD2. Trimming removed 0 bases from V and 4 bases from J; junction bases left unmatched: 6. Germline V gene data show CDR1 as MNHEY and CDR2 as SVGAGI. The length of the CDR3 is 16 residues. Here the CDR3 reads CASSYSRTSVGETQYF. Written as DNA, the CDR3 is TGTGCCAGCAGTTACTCACGGACTAGCGTTGGAGAGACCCAGTACTTC.

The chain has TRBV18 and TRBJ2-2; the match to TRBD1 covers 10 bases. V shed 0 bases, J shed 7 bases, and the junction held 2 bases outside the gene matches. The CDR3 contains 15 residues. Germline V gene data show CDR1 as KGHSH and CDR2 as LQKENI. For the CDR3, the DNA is TGTGCCAGCTCACCACCGGGACAGGGGATCGGGGAGCTGTTTTTT. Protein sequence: CASSPPGQGIGELFF.

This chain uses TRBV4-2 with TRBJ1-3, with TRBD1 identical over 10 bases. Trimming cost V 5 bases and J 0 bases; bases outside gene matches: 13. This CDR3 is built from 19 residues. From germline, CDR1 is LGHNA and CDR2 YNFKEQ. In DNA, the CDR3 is TGTGCCAGCAGCTTAAGGGGACAGGGGAGTCGCAGCTCTGGAAACACCATATATTTT. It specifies CASSLRGQGSRSSGNTIYF.

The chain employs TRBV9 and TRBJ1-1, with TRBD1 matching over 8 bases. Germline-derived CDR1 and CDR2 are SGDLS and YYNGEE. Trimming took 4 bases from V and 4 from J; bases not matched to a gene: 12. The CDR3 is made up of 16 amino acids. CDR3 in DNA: TGTGCCAGCAGCCCCCACGACAGGGGATGGGTCACTGAAGCTTTCTTT. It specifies CASSPHDRGWVTEAFF.

The CDR3 DNA sequence: TGTGCCAGCAGTCCCCTGGAGACAGGGAACACCGGGGAGCTGTTTTTT. Residues: CASSPLETGNTGELFF. This chain connects TRBV6-2 or TRBV6-3 to TRBJ2-2; perhaps TRBD1 as D (6 bases). V lost 5 bases, J lost 1 base, and 14 bases lay in between. The CDR3 covers 16 residues. The germline CDR1 and CDR2 sequences are MNHEY and SVGEGT.

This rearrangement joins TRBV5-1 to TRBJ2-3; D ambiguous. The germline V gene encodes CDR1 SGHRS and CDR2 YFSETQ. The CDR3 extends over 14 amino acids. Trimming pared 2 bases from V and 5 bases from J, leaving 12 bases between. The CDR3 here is CASSLAPPVDTQYF. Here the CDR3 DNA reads TGCGCCAGCAGCTTAGCGCCCCCGGTAGATACGCAGTATTTT.

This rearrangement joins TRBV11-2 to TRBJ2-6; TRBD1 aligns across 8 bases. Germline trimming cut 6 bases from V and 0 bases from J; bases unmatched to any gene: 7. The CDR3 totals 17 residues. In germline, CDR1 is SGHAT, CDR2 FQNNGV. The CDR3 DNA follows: TGTGCCAGCAGAACCTACCAGGGGGCCTCTGGGGCCAACGTCCTGACTTTC. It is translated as CASRTYQGASGANVLTF.

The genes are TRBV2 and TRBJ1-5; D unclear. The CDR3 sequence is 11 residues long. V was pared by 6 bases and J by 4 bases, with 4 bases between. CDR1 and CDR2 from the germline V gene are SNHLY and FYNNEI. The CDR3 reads CASSLNQPQHF. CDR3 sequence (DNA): TGTGCCAGCAGCTTAAATCAGCCCCAGCATTTT.

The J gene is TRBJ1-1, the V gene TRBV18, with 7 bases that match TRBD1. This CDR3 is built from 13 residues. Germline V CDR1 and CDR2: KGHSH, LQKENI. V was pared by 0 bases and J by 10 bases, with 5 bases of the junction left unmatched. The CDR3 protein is CASSPPTGLGAFF. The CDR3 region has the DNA TGTGCCAGCTCACCACCGACAGGGTTGGGAGCTTTCTTT.

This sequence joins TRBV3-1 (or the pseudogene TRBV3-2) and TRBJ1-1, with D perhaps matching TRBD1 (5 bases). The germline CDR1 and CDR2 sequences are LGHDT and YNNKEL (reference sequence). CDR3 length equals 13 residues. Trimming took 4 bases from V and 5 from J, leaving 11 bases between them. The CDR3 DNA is TGTGCCAGCAGCCCCATGGGGGGGACTGAAGCTTTCTTT. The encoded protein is CASSPMGGTEAFF.

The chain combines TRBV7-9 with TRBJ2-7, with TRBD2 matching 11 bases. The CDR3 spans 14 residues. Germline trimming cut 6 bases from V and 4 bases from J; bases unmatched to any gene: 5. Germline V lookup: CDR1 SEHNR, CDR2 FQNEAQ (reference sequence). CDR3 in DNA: TGTGCCAGCAGTGCTACTAGCGGGGGATACGAGCAGTACTTC. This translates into CASSATSGGYEQYF. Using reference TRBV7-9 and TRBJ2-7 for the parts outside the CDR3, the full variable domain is DTGVSQNPRHKITKRGQNVTFRCDPISEHNRLYWYRQTLGQGPEFLTYFQNEAQLEKSRLLSDRFSAERPKGSFSTLEIQRTEQGDSAMYLCASSATSGGYEQYFGPGTRLTVT.

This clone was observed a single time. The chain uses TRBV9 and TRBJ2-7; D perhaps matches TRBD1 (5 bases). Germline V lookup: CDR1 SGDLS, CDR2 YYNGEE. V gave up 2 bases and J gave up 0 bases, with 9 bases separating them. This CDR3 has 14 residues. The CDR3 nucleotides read TGTGCCAGCAGCGTGGGGCAGAGCTCCTACGAGCAGTACTTC. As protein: CASSVGQSSYEQYF.

The CDR3 reads CASSAGEQRKQFF. CDR3 bases: TGTGCCAGTAGTGCCGGGGAACAAAGGAAGCAGTTCTTC. V is TRBV19 and J is TRBJ2-1; tentative D call: TRBD2 (5 bases). From germline, CDR1 is LNHDA and CDR2 SQIVND (reference sequence). Trimming shortened V by 5 bases and J by 11 bases, and 16 bases separated the two germline ends. The length of the CDR3 is 13 residues.